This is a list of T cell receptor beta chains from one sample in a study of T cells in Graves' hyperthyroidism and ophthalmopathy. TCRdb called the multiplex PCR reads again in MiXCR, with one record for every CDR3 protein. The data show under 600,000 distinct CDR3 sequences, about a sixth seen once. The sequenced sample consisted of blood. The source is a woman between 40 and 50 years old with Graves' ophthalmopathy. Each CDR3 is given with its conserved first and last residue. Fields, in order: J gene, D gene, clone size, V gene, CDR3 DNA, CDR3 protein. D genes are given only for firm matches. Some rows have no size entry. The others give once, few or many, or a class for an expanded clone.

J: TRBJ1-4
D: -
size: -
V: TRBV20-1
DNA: TGCAGTGCTAGACAGGGCACTAATGAAAAACTGTTTTTT
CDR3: CSARQGTNEKLFF

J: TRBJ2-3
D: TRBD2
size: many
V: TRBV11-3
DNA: TGTGCCAGCAGCCGCGGACGGGGGGAAACAGATACGCAGTATTTT
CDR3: CASSRGRGETDTQYF

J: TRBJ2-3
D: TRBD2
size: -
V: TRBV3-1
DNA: TGTGCCAGCAGCCAACCGGGACTAGCGGGCAATACGCAGTATTTT
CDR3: CASSQPGLAGNTQYF

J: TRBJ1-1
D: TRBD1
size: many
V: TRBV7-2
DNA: TGTGCCAGCAGCCAGGACAGGGTAAAAGCTTTCTTT
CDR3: CASSQDRVKAFF

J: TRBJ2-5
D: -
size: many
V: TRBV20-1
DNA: TGCAGTGCTAGAGATTTGGGCAGTCCCGAGACCCAGTACTTC
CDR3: CSARDLGSPETQYF

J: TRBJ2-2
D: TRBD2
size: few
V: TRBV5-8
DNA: TGTGCCAGCAGTTGGACTAGCTTAACCGGGGAGCTGTTTTTT
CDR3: CASSWTSLTGELFF

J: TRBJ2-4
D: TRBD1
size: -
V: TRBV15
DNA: TGTGCCACCAGCAGAGCCCCCCAGGGGGCCGTCGGCAAAAACATTCAGTACTTC
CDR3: CATSRAPQGAVGKNIQYF

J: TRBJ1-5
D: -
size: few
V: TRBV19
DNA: TGTGCCAGTCGCAGGGTCTATAGCAATCAGCCCCAGCATTTT
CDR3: CASRRVYSNQPQHF

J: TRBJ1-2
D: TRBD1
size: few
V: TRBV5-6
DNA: TGTGCCAGCAGCTTGACCGGACAGGGGATCGGTGGCTACACCTTC
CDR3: CASSLTGQGIGGYTF

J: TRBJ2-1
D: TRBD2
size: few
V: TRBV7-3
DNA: TGTGCCAGCAGCCCGGGGACTAGCGGGAGGATCAATGAGCAGTTCTTC
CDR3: CASSPGTSGRINEQFF

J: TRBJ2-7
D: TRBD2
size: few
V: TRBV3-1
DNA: TGTGCCAGCAGCCAAGCGGCTAGCGGAGGCTACGAGCAGTACTTC
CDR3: CASSQAASGGYEQYF

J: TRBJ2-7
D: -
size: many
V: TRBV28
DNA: TGTGCCAGCAGTTTGTCTTCGCGGCTAGCGACGCGGAACGAGCAGTACTTC
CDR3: CASSLSSRLATRNEQYF

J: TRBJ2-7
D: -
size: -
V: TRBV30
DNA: TGTGCCTGGAGTGGGGGCTCAGGACAGTGGGAGCAGTACTTC
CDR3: CAWSGGSGQWEQYF